This passage covers 5 T cell receptor beta chains from one sample sequenced in a study of patients and donors after allogeneic stem cell transplantation. TCRdb reprocessed the RT-PCR reads with MiXCR, giving one entry per CDR3 protein. This sample has about 960,000 distinct CDR3 sequences, with approximately 18% found just once. Specimen: blood, either unsorted or a sorted T cell fraction (not recorded which). These receptors were collected from a human donor who was either an allogeneic HSCT recipient or a stem cell or donor lymphocyte infusion donor (not recorded which). It is not recorded whose cells these are; they may come from a transplant donor.

The V gene is TRBV29-1, the J gene TRBJ1-1, with 8 nucleotides matching TRBD1. The germline gives CDR1 SQVTM, CDR2 ANQGSEA. Trimming removed 3 bases from V and 4 bases from J; junction bases left unmatched: 4. The CDR3 covers 13 residues. The CDR3 coding sequence is TGCAGCGTTGATTCAGGGGGCCTCACTGAAGCTTTCTTT. Its protein product is CSVDSGGLTEAFF.

V usage is TRBV15 and J usage is TRBJ2-7; no definite D call. CDR3 length: 13 residues. CDR1 and CDR2 from the germline V gene are LNHNV and YYDKDF (reference sequence). Trimming removed 4 bases at V and 3 bases at J, with 10 bases between. CDR3 region: CATSIGGNYEQYF. As DNA, the CDR3 is TGTGCCACCAGCATAGGCGGAAACTACGAGCAGTACTTC.

This clonotype was counted only a few times. The chain combines TRBV6-1 with TRBJ1-4, with TRBD1 matching over 7 bases. V lost 6 bases, J lost 8 bases, and 15 bases stayed unmatched. This CDR3 is 16 amino acids long. Germline values: CDR1 MNHNS, CDR2 SASEGT. The CDR3, as DNA: TGTGCCAGCAGCCCCAACAAGGGGGCAGGGGAAGAAAAACTGTTTTTT. Residues: CASSPNKGAGEEKLFF.

The chain couples TRBV7-9 to TRBJ2-7; the match to TRBD2 covers 7 bases. The germline gives CDR1 SEHNR, CDR2 FQNEAQ (reference sequence). With 3 bases clipped from V and 4 bases from J, the junction kept 9 bases outside the gene matches. The length of the CDR3 is 15 residues. The CDR3 region has the DNA TGTGCCAGCAGCTTGGGGGGGGGATCACGGTACGAGCAGTACTTC. Translation gives CASSLGGGSRYEQYF. Combining the CDR3 with reference TRBV7-9 and TRBJ2-7 gives the whole variable domain DTGVSQNPRHKITKRGQNVTFRCDPISEHNRLYWYRQTLGQGPEFLTYFQNEAQLEKSRLLSDRFSAERPKGSFSTLEIQRTEQGDSAMYLCASSLGGGSRYEQYFGPGTRLTVT.

The rearrangement uses TRBV20-1 and TRBJ2-5; possibly TRBD1 for D (6 bases). The CDR3 is 14 residues long. Trimming took off 0 bases at V and 6 bases at J, with 14 bases between the two ends. Germline V gene sequence: CDR1 DFQATT, CDR2 SNEGSKA (reference sequence). Written as DNA, the CDR3 is TGCAGTGCTAGAGATCGTGGGGGCGCGCAGACCCAGTACTTC. This encodes CSARDRGGAQTQYF.